These T cell receptor beta chains were read from a single sample in a study of T cell responses to AZD1222 COVID-19 vaccine. The repertoire was sequenced with immunoSEQ multiplex PCR; TCRdb's copy has only in-frame clones and lacks some. The data hold about 120,000 clones, with under 95% observed a single time. The input for sequencing was peripheral blood, taken 28 days after the second AZD1222 dose. The receptor source for this set is an adult who received the AZD1222 COVID-19 vaccine. CDR3s include the opening cysteine and the closing phenylalanine or tryptophan. D genes are given only for firm matches. A row's size may be missing; if present it is once, few, many or a size class.

>-|TRBJ1-1|TRBV19|-
CASTRGQSMNTEAFF
TGTGCCAGTACGAGAGGACAGTCTATGAACACTGAAGCTTTCTTT
>-|TRBJ1-3|TRBV12-3/TRBV12-4|-
CASSPSGGNTIYF
TGTGCCAGCAGTCCTTCGGGTGGAAACACCATATATTTT
>-|TRBJ1-2|TRBV5-3|TRBD1
CARSPGPGTAAVGTF
TGTGCCAGAAGCCCAGGTCCCGGGACAGCCGCAGTGGGCACCTTC
>once|TRBJ2-7|TRBV10-3|TRBD2
CATRGLAGGEEQYF
TGTGCCACCCGGGGACTAGCGGGAGGTGAGGAGCAGTACTTC
>-|TRBJ1-1|TRBV25-1|-
CASRGVNTEAFF
TGTGCCAGCAGGGGAGTGAACACTGAAGCTTTCTTT
>once|TRBJ2-1|TRBV27|-
CASSLLIARNEQFF
TGTGCCAGCAGTTTATTAATAGCGCGGAATGAGCAGTTCTTC
>-|TRBJ2-1|TRBV14|TRBD2
CASSPTSGSYNEQFF
TGTGCCAGCAGCCCGACTAGCGGGTCCTACAATGAGCAGTTCTTC
>-|TRBJ2-1|TRBV15|TRBD2
CATSRGVGLAGVRWSYNEQFF
TGTGCCACCAGCAGAGGAGTGGGACTAGCGGGAGTTAGGTGGTCCTACAATGAGCAGTTCTTC
>-|TRBJ2-6|TRBV19|-
CASTRQSPAGANVLTF
TGTGCCAGTACCAGACAGAGCCCGGCTGGGGCCAACGTCCTGACTTTC
>-|TRBJ1-4|TRBV11-2|-
CASSLGGSHNEKLFF
TGTGCCAGCAGCTTAGGGGGCAGCCATAATGAAAAACTGTTTTTT
>-|TRBJ1-1|TRBV9|-
CASSGPRGKGSEAFF
TGTGCCAGCAGCGGTCCCCGGGGCAAGGGTTCTGAAGCTTTCTTT
>-|TRBJ2-6|TRBV7-8|-
CASSSFTPGANVLTF
TGTGCCAGCAGCTCCTTCACTCCTGGGGCCAACGTCCTGACTTTC
>-|TRBJ1-1|TRBV5-6|-
CASKSWGHSAVEAFF
TGTGCCAGCAAATCTTGGGGGCATTCGGCAGTTGAAGCTTTCTTT
>-|TRBJ1-4|TRBV5-1|TRBD1
CASSHNLMRSGTAEKLFF
TGCGCCAGCAGCCATAACCTTATGCGGTCCGGGACAGCCGAAAAACTGTTTTTT
>-|TRBJ2-1|TRBV5-1|-
CASSFYNEQFF
TGCGCCAGCAGCTTCTACAATGAGCAGTTCTTC
>-|TRBJ2-7|TRBV5-4|TRBD2
CASSLWGGSEQYF
TGTGCCAGCAGCCTATGGGGAGGGTCCGAGCAGTACTTC
>-|TRBJ1-2|TRBV28|-
CASRPTGGGRGYGYTF
TGTGCCAGCAGGCCTACTGGGGGCGGTCGGGGCTATGGCTACACCTTC
>-|TRBJ1-2|TRBV15|-
CATSRDGQYGYTF
TGTGCCACCAGCAGAGACGGACAATATGGCTACACCTTC
>once|TRBJ1-5|TRBV19|-
CAREGDVGNQPQHF
TGTGCCAGAGAAGGGGATGTGGGCAATCAGCCCCAGCATTTT
>-|TRBJ2-1|TRBV14|TRBD2
CASSHRTRSNEQFF
TGTGCCAGCAGCCATAGGACTAGGTCCAATGAGCAGTTCTTC
>-|TRBJ1-5|TRBV11-2|-
CASSPGGNQPQHF
TGTGCCAGCAGCCCCGGAGGGAATCAGCCCCAGCATTTT
>-|TRBJ2-3|TRBV7-3|TRBD2
CASSKAGGSTDTQYF
TGTGCCAGCAGCAAAGCGGGGGGTAGCACAGATACGCAGTATTTT
>-|TRBJ1-1|TRBV6-5|-
CASSRGPDTEAFF
TGTGCCAGCAGTAGGGGCCCGGACACTGAAGCTTTCTTT